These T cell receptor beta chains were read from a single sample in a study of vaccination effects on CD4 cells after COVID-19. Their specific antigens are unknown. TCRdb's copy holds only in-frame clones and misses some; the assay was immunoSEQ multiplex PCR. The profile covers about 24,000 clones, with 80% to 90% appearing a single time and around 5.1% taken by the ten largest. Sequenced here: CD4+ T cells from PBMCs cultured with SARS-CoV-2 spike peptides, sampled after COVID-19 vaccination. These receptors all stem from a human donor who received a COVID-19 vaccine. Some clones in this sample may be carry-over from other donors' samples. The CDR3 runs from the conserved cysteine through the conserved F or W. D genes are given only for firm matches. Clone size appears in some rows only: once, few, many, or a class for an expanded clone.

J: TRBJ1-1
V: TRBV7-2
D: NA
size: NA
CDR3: CASSPGPINTEAFF
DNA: TGTGCCAGCAGCCCCGGGCCAATAAACACTGAAGCTTTCTTT

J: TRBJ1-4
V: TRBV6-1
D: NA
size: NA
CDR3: CASSDDGLPTTNEKLFF
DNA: TGTGCCAGCAGTGACGACGGACTACCGACAACTAATGAAAAACTGTTTTTT

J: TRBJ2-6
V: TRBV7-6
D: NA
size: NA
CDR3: CASSLFSAGTGVSAANVLTF
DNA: TGTGCCAGCAGCTTATTCTCCGCCGGGACTGGAGTTTCCGCGGCCAACGTCCTGACTTTC

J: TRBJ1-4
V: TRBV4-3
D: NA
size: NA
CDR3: CASSQDMTFPNEKLFF
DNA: TGCGCCAGCAGCCAAGATATGACATTCCCTAATGAAAAACTGTTTTTT

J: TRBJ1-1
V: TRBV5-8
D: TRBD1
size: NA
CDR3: CASSPGQVRTEAFF
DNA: TGTGCCAGCAGTCCCGGACAGGTCAGGACTGAAGCTTTCTTT

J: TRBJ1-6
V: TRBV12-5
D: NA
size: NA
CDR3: CASGLVVASPLHF
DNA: TGTGCTAGTGGTTTGGTAGTGGCCTCACCCCTCCACTTT

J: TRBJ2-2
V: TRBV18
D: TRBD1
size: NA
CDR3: CASSPPNRGHNTGELFF
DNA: TGTGCCAGCTCACCTCCAAACAGGGGACATAACACCGGGGAGCTGTTTTTT

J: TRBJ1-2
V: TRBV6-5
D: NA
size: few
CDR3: CASSYSGRMGYTF
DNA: TGTGCCAGCAGTTACTCAGGACGCATGGGCTACACCTTC

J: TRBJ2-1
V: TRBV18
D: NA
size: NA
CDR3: CASSPGVARNNEQFF
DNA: TGTGCCAGCTCACCCGGGGTCGCGAGGAACAATGAGCAGTTCTTC

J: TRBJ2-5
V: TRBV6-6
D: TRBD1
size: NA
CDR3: CASSPGGASGETQYF
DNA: TGTGCCAGCAGCCCAGGGGGCGCGTCGGGAGAGACCCAGTACTTC

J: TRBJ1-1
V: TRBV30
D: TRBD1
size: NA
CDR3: CAWSGDRGSGTEAFF
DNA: TGTGCCTGGAGTGGGGACAGGGGGTCGGGCACTGAAGCTTTCTTT

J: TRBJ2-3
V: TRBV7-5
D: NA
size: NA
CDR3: CARSLGTSGGDTDTQYF
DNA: TGTGCCAGAAGCTTAGGGACTAGCGGGGGGGACACAGATACGCAGTATTTT

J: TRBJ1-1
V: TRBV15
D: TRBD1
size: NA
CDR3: CATSGKRQGKRPMNTEAFF
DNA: TGTGCCACCAGCGGAAAAAGACAGGGGAAGCGACCGATGAACACTGAAGCTTTCTTT

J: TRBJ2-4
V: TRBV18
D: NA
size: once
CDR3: CASSPMTKNIQYF
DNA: TGTGCCAGCTCACCAATGACCAAAAACATTCAGTACTTC

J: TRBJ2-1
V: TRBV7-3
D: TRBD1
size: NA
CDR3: CASSSPGQGTYNEQFF
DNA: TGTGCCAGCAGCTCCCCGGGACAGGGTACCTACAATGAGCAGTTCTTC

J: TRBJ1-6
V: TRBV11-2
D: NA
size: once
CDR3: CASSLSGGNSPLHF
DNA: TGTGCCAGCAGCTTATCGGGCGGAAATTCACCCCTCCACTTT

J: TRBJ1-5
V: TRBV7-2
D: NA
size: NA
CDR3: CASSLTGISNQPQHF
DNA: TGTGCCAGCAGCTTAACCGGGATTAGCAATCAGCCCCAGCATTTT

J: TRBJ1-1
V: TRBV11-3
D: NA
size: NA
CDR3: CASSLAGPNTEAFF
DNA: TGTGCCAGCAGCTTAGCGGGGCCGAACACTGAAGCTTTCTTT

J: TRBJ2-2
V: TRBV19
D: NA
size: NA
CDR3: CASSDPRDTRNTGELFF
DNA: TGTGCCAGTAGTGATCCCCGGGACACTAGAAACACCGGGGAGCTGTTTTTT

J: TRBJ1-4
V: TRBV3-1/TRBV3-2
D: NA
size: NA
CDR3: CASNPPGWTNEKLFF
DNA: TGTGCCAGCAACCCTCCAGGGTGGACTAATGAAAAACTGTTTTTT

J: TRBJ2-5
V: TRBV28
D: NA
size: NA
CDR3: CASSSHEGGGKETQYF
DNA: TGTGCCAGCAGCTCCCACGAAGGGGGGGGTAAAGAGACCCAGTACTTC

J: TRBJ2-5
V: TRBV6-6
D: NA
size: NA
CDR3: CASSSASSRETQYF
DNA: TGTGCCAGCAGCTCCGCGTCGTCCCGGGAGACCCAGTACTTC

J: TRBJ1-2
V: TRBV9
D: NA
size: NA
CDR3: CASSVGSGQPGGYTF
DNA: TGTGCCAGCAGCGTAGGGTCCGGGCAGCCGGGTGGCTACACCTTC

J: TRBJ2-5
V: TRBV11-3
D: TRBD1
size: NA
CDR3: CASSLTGVETQYF
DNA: TGTGCCAGCAGCTTAACAGGGGTGGAGACCCAGTACTTC

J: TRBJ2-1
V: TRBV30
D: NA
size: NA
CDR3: CAWSGNYNEQFF
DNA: TGTGCCTGGAGTGGGAATTACAATGAGCAGTTCTTC

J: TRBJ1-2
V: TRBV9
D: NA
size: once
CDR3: CASSPDRFGYTF
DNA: TGTGCCAGCAGCCCAGACAGGTTTGGCTACACCTTC

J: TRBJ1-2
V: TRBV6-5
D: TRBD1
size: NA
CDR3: CASSKTGELYYGYTF
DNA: TGTGCCAGCAGTAAAACAGGGGAACTCTACTATGGCTACACCTTC

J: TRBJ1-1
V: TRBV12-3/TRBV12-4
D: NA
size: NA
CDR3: CASSLRTNTEAFF
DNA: TGTGCCAGCAGCCTACGGACGAACACTGAAGCTTTCTTT

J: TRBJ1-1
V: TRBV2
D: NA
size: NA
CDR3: CASKAWVTEAFF
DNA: TGTGCCAGCAAGGCCTGGGTCACTGAAGCTTTCTTT

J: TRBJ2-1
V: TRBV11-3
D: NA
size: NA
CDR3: CASSLDRASDEQFF
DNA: TGTGCCAGCAGCTTAGATCGAGCTAGCGATGAGCAGTTCTTC

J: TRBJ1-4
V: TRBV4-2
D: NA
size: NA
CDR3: CASSRTATSTNEKLFF
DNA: TGTGCCAGCAGCCGCACAGCAACATCAACTAATGAAAAACTGTTTTTT

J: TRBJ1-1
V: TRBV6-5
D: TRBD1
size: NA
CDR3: CASRGGETGNTEAFF
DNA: TGTGCCAGCAGAGGGGGCGAGACTGGGAACACTGAAGCTTTCTTT

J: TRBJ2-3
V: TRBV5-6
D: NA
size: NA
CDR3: CASSWGDTQYF
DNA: TGTGCCAGCAGCTGGGGTGATACGCAGTATTTT

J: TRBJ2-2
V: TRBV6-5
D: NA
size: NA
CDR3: CASSSTGHLTGELFF
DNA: TGTGCCAGCAGTTCAACAGGGCACCTCACCGGGGAGCTGTTTTTT

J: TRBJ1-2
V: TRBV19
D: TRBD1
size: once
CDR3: CASRAQGMLGGYTF
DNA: TGTGCCAGTAGAGCACAGGGGATGTTAGGTGGCTACACCTTC

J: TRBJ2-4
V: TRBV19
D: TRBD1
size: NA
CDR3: CASSTDRVYENIQYF
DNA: TGTGCCAGTAGTACCGACAGGGTGTACGAAAACATTCAGTACTTC

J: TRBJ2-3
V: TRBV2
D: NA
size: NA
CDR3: CASRELTDTQYF
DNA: TGTGCCAGCAGAGAACTCACAGATACGCAGTATTTT

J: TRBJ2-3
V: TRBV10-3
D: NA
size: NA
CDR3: CAISESSQVFTDTQYF
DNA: TGTGCCATCAGTGAGTCGTCGCAGGTCTTCACAGATACGCAGTATTTT

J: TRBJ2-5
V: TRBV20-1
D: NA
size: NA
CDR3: CSAGGETQYF
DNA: TGCAGTGCGGGTGGCGAGACCCAGTACTTC

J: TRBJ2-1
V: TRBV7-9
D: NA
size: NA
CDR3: CASSPDGLNEQFF
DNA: TGTGCCAGCAGCCCCGACGGCCTCAATGAGCAGTTCTTC

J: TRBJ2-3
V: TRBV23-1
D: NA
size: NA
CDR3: CASSRGGKVDTQYF
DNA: TGCGCCAGCAGTCGGGGCGGGAAGGTGGATACGCAGTATTTT